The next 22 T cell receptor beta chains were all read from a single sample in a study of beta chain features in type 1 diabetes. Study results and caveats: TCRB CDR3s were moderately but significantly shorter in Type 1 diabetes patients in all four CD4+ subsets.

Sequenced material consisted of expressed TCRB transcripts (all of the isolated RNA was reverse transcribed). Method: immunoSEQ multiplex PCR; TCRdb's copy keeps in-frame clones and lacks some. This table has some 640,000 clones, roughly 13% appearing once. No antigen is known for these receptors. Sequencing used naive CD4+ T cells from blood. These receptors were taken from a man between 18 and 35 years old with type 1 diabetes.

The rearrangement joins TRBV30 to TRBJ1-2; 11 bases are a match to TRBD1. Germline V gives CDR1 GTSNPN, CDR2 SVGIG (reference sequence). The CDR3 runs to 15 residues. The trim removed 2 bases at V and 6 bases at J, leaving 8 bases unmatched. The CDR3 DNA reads TGTGCCTGGAGTAGCTTGGACAGGGGGCGAAATGGCTACACCTTC. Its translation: CAWSSLDRGRNGYTF.

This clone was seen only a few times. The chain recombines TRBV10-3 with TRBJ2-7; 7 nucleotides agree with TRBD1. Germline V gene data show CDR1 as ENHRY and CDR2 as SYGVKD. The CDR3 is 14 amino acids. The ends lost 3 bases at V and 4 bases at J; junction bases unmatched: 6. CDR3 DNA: TGTGCCATCAGTGACAGGGACAGAGGATACGAGCAGTACTTC. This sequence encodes CAISDRDRGYEQYF.

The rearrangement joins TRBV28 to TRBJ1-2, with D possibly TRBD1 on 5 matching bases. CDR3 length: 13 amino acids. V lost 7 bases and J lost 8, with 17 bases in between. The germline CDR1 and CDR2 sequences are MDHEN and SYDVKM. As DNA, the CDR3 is TGTGCCAGCACGGGGCTTGTTATCGGCGGCTACACCTTC. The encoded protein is CASTGLVIGGYTF.

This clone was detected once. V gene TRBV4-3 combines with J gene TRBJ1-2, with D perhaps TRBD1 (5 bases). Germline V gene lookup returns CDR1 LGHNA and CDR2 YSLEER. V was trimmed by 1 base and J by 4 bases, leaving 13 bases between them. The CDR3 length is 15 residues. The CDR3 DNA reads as TGCGCCAGCAGCCAAGGGTCCCAGGGCGTCTATGGCTACACCTTC. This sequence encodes CASSQGSQGVYGYTF.

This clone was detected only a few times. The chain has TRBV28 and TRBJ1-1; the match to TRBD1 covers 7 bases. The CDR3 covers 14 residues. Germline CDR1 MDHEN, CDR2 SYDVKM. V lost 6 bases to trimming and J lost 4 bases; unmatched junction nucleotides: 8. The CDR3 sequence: CASRRQGEGTEAFF. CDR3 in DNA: TGTGCCAGCAGGAGACAGGGAGAGGGCACTGAAGCTTTCTTT.

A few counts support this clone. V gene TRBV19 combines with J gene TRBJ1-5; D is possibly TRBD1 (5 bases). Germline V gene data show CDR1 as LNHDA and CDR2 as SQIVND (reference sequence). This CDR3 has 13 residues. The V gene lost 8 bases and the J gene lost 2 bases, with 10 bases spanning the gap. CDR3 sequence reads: CASADSRNQPQHF. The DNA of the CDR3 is TGTGCCAGTGCCGACAGCCGCAATCAGCCCCAGCATTTT. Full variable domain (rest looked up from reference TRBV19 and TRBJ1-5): DGGITQSPKYLFRKEGQNVTLSCEQNLNHDAMYWYRQDPGQGLRLIYYSQIVNDFQKGDIAEGYSVSREKKESFPLTVTSAQKNPTAFYLCASADSRNQPQHFGDGTRLSIL.

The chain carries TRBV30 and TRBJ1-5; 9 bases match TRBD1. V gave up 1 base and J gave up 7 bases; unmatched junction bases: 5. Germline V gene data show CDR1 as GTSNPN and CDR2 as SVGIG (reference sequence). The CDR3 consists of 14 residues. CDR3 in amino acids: CAWSAPDRGQPQHF. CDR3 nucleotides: TGTGCCTGGAGTGCTCCGGACAGGGGACAGCCCCAGCATTTT.

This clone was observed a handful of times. The CDR3 spells CASSQHGGSGGDHEQFF. The CDR3 region has the DNA TGCGCCAGCAGCCAACACGGCGGTAGCGGGGGGGACCATGAGCAGTTCTTC. This chain joins TRBV4-3 and TRBJ2-1; 11 bases line up with TRBD2. This CDR3 has 17 amino acids. The J segment lost 8 bases and the V segment lost 2 bases, leaving 11 bases of the junction unmatched. Germline values: CDR1 LGHNA, CDR2 YSLEER.

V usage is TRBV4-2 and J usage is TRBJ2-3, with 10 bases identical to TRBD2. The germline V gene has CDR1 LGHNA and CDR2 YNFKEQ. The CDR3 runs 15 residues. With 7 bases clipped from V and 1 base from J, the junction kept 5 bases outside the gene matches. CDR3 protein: CASTTGTSGTDTQYF. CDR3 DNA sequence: TGTGCCAGCACCACAGGGACTAGCGGCACAGATACGCAGTATTTT.

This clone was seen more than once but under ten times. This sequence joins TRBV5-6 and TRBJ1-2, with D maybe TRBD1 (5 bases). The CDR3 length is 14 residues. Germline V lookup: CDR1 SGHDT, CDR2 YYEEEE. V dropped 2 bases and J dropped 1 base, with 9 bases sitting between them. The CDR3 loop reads CASSFRQLNYGYTF. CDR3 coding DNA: TGTGCCAGCAGCTTTCGACAGCTTAACTATGGCTACACCTTC.

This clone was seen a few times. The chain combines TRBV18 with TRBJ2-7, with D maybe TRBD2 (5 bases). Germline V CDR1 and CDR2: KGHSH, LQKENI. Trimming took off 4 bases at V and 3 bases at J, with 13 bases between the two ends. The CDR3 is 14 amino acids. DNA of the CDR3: TGTGCCAGCTCACTGGGCCTGGGAGACTACGAGCAGTACTTC. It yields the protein CASSLGLGDYEQYF.

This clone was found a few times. The CDR3 spells CASSPQGVVYEQYF. DNA for the CDR3: TGTGCCAGCAGCCCTCAGGGGGTGGTCTACGAGCAGTACTTC. J is TRBJ2-7 and V is TRBV7-9; 7 nucleotides line up with TRBD1. CDR1 is SEHNR, CDR2 FQNEAQ, per germline (reference sequence). After removal of 5 bases from V and 3 bases from J, the junction contained 7 bases not matched to a gene. This CDR3 region has 14 residues.

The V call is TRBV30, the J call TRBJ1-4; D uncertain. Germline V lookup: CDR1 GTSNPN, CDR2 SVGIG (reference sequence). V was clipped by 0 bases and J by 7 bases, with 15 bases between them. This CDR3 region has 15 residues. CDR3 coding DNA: TGTGCCTGGAGTGTAGGTCTCCCGGCTAGTGAAAAACTGTTTTTT. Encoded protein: CAWSVGLPASEKLFF.

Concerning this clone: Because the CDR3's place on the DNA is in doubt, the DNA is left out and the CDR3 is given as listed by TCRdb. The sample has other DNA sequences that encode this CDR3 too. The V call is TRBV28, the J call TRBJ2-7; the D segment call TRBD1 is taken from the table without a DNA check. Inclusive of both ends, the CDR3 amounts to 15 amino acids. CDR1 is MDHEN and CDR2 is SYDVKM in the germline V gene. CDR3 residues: CASSSGQGVSYEQYF.

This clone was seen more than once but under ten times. CDR3 nucleotides: TGTGCCAGCAGTTCCGGGCTCTATGGCTACACCTTC. Encoded protein: CASSSGLYGYTF. The chain uses TRBV6-6 and TRBJ1-2; D is unresolved. This CDR3 is built from 12 residues. Per germline, CDR1 MNHNY and CDR2 SVGAGI (reference sequence). The V gene lost 4 bases and the J gene lost 4 bases, with 7 bases spanning the gap.

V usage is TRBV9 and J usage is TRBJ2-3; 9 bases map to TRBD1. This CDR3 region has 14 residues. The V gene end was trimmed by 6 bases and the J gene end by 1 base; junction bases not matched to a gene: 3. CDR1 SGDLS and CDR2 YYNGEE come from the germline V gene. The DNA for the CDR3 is TGTGCCAGCACCCGGGACAGGGGCACAGATACGCAGTATTTT. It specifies CASTRDRGTDTQYF.

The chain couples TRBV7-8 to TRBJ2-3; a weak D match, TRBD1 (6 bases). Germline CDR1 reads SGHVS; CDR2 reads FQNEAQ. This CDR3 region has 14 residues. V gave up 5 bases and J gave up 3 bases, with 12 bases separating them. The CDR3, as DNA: TGTGCCAGCAGCCCTTCCAGGGGAACAGATACGCAGTATTTT. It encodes CASSPSRGTDTQYF.

The CDR3 is CASSLRDIPTGELFF. As DNA, the CDR3 is TGTGCCAGCAGCTTGAGGGACATACCCACCGGGGAGCTGTTTTTT. The chain links TRBV5-4 to TRBJ2-2; possible D gene TRBD1, 6 bases. Germline V gives CDR1 SGHNT, CDR2 YYREEE (reference sequence). The germline V and J ends were trimmed by 1 base and 4 bases, with 11 bases remaining between them. This CDR3 comprises 15 residues.

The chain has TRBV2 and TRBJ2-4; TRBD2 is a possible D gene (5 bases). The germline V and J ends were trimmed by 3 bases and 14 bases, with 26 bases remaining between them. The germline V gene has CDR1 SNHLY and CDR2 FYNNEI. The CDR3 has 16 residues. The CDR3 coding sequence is TGTGCCAGCAGTGAGCAACCTGCAGGAGGAGGTTCTGGGGAGTACTTC. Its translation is CASSEQPAGGGSGEYF.

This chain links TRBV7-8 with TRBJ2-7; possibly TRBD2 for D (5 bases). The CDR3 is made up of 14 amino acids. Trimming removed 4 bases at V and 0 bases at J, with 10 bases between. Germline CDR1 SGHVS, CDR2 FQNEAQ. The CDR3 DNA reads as TGTGCCAGCAGCTCCGGACTGCTCTCCTACGAGCAGTACTTC. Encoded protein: CASSSGLLSYEQYF.

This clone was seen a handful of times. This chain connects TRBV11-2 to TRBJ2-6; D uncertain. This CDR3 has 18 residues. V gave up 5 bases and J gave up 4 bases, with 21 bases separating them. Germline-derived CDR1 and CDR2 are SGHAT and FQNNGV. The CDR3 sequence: CASSARAPVLAGANVLTF. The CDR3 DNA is TGTGCCAGCAGCGCCAGAGCCCCAGTCCTCGCGGGGGCCAACGTCCTGACTTTC.

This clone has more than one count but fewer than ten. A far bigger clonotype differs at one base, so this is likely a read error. The CDR3 DNA sequence: TGTGCCAGCAGCTCCTACAATGAGCAGTTCTTC. Its translation is CASSSYNEQFF. This chain uses TRBV5-8 with TRBJ2-1, with D unclear. Trimming shortened V by 3 bases and J by 2 bases, and 0 bases separated the two germline ends. Looked up from germline, CDR1 is SGHTS and CDR2 is YDEGEE. The CDR3 is made up of 11 amino acids.